Shown below are 18 T cell receptor beta chains from a single sample sequenced in a study of response to subunit inactivated influenza vaccine. TCRdb fed the RT-PCR reads into MiXCR, producing one record per CDR3 protein. The sample has a few hundred thousand distinct CDR3 sequences, about 20% seen once. Sequenced here: PBMCs from blood, sampled 21 months after vaccination. The receptors derive from a man aged 50 to 69 who received an inactivated influenza vaccine.

This clonotype turned up a few times. The rearrangement links TRBV2 to TRBJ2-7; no clear D. V was pared by 5 bases and J by 2 bases, with 10 bases between. The CDR3 is 13 amino acids. Germline-derived CDR1 and CDR2 are SNHLY and FYNNEI. This CDR3 is CASSRQQTYEQYF. CDR3 sequence (DNA): TGTGCCAGCAGTAGGCAGCAAACCTACGAGCAGTACTTC.

The table lists this clonotype with a count of one. CDR3 in amino acids: CASSSSTGQENIQYF. The CDR3 DNA is TGTGCCAGCAGTTCCTCGACAGGGCAGGAAAACATTCAGTACTTC. The V gene is TRBV12-3 or TRBV12-4, the J gene TRBJ2-4, with 7 bases fitting TRBD1. The CDR3 extends over 15 amino acids. The J segment lost 5 bases and the V segment lost 4 bases, leaving 8 bases of the junction unmatched.

This clonotype was counted ten times or more. The V gene is TRBV28, the J gene TRBJ1-1, with D possibly TRBD1 on 5 matching bases. The CDR3 totals 12 residues. The germline gives CDR1 MDHEN, CDR2 SYDVKM. V was pared by 6 bases and J by 10 bases, with 15 bases between. CDR3 DNA sequence: TGTGCCAGCAGATTGAAGAGGGGCTCAGCTTTCTTT. It codes for CASRLKRGSAFF. Filled out from reference TRBV28 and TRBJ1-1, the complete variable domain reads DVKVTQSSRYLVKRTGEKVFLECVQDMDHENMFWYRQDPGLGLRLIYFSYDVKMKEKGDIPEGYSVSREKKERFSLILESASTNQTSMYLCASRLKRGSAFFGQGTRLTVV.

A word on this clonotype: At one boundary the junction diverges from the germline segment, which might be a read error. The rearrangement uses TRBV15 and TRBJ2-7; D is uncertain. Germline V gene data show CDR1 as LNHNV and CDR2 as YYDKDF (reference sequence). This CDR3 is built from 13 residues. The CDR3 is CATSRDRPYEQHF. The CDR3 bases are TGTGCCACCAGCAGAGATAGGCCCTACGAGCAGCACTTC.

This sequence joins TRBV20-1 and TRBJ2-1; TRBD2 is a possible D gene (5 bases). The germline V gene has CDR1 DFQATT and CDR2 SNEGSKA (reference sequence). Between the trimmed V and J ends, which lost 3 bases and 10 bases, there was a span of 16 bases. The CDR3 spans 13 residues. CDR3 in DNA: TGCAGTGCTAGCCAATCAAGAGGAGGAGAGCAGTTCTTC. Translating gives CSASQSRGGEQFF.

The chain is built from TRBV28 and TRBJ1-2; weak D call: TRBD1 (6 bases). Germline V CDR1 and CDR2: MDHEN, SYDVKM. V was trimmed by 5 bases and J by 4 bases, leaving 14 bases between them. The CDR3 length is 14 residues. CDR3 nucleotides: TGTGCCAGCAGTGCGAACAGGGTTGCCTATGGCTACACCTTC. It is translated as CASSANRVAYGYTF.

This clonotype was detected many times. The chain recombines TRBV6-1 with TRBJ1-2; D unclear. This CDR3 region has 13 residues. CDR1 and CDR2 from the germline V gene are MNHNS and SASEGT. Trimming stripped 5 bases from V and 0 bases from J, with 7 bases between. CDR3 protein: CASSRTANYGYTF. The CDR3, as DNA: TGTGCCAGCAGTCGAACAGCTAACTATGGCTACACCTTC.

This clonotype was observed a few times. The chain couples TRBV5-1 to TRBJ1-1; 12 bases line up with TRBD1. CDR1 is SGHRS and CDR2 is YFSETQ in the germline V gene. With V trimmed by 4 bases and J by 4 bases, 11 bases remained unmatched. The CDR3 runs to 17 residues. As DNA, the CDR3 is TGCGCCAGCAGCATAGGGGACAGGGGGCGACGTAGCACTGAAGCTTTCTTT. Its translation is CASSIGDRGRRSTEAFF.

The chain carries TRBV20-1 and TRBJ2-7, with D uncertain. Trimming took 0 bases from V and 0 from J, leaving 9 bases between them. This CDR3 spans 14 amino acids. CDR1 and CDR2 (germline): DFQATT, SNEGSKA (reference sequence). The CDR3 is CSARDVTASYEQYF. As DNA, the CDR3 is TGCAGTGCTAGAGATGTAACGGCCTCCTACGAGCAGTACTTC.

V is TRBV9 and J is TRBJ1-3, with TRBD1 matching over 7 bases. V was clipped by 2 bases and J by 0 bases; unmatched bases: 2. This CDR3 region has 15 residues. Germline V gene lookup returns CDR1 SGDLS and CDR2 YYNGEE. In DNA form, the CDR3 reads TGTGCCAGCAGCGTCCAGGGGGGCTCTGGAAACACCATATATTTT. Translating it yields CASSVQGGSGNTIYF.

This clonotype showed up just a few times. The genes are TRBV5-1 and TRBJ2-3, with D unclear. V was cut by 4 bases and J by 0 bases, with 9 bases left in between. This CDR3 contains 14 residues. CDR1 is SGHRS, CDR2 YFSETQ, per germline. The CDR3 sequence: CASSAPASTDTQYF. The CDR3 nucleotides read TGCGCCAGCAGCGCCCCGGCTAGCACAGATACGCAGTATTTT.

This clonotype came up a few times. The chain joins TRBV20-1 to TRBJ2-5; 9 nucleotides align to TRBD2. Germline-derived CDR1 and CDR2 are DFQATT and SNEGSKA (reference sequence). There are 16 residues in the CDR3. V lost 5 bases to trimming and J lost 3 bases; unmatched junction nucleotides: 13. The DNA for the CDR3 is TGCAGTGCTGCTGACTCGGGACTAGCTCAGGAAGAGACCCAGTACTTC. Translation gives CSAADSGLAQEETQYF.

In its sample, this clonotype was seen a few times. This sequence joins TRBV12-3 or TRBV12-4 and TRBJ2-3; D uncertain. Trimming took 4 bases from V and 5 from J, leaving 7 bases between them. The CDR3 is 12 amino acids. CDR3 in amino acids: CASSSFLDTQYF. DNA of the CDR3: TGTGCCAGCAGTTCTTTTCTAGATACGCAGTATTTT.

This clonotype was detected only a few times. This chain uses TRBV20-1 with TRBJ1-1; D gene ambiguous. The germline gives CDR1 DFQATT, CDR2 SNEGSKA (reference sequence). The CDR3 has 13 residues. The CDR3 bases are TGCAGCCCCCTCTCGACGGAAGACACTGAAGCTTTCTTT. Translated, it gives CSPLSTEDTEAFF.

This clonotype was counted a few times. This chain links TRBV28 with TRBJ1-5; D uncertain. This CDR3 has 13 amino acids. Trimming stripped 7 bases from V and 0 bases from J, with 7 bases between. The V gene's germline CDR1 is MDHEN and CDR2 SYDVKM. The CDR3 nucleotides read TGTGCCAGCAACGTTTATAGCAATCAGCCCCAGCATTTT. Its translation: CASNVYSNQPQHF.

The chain employs TRBV19 and TRBJ1-1; weak D call: TRBD1 (5 bases). This CDR3 is built from 17 residues. Trimming shortened V by 7 bases and J by 1 base, and 22 bases separated the two germline ends. The germline CDR1 and CDR2 sequences are LNHDA and SQIVND (reference sequence). The CDR3 coding sequence is TGTGCCAGTACTCCTCTACTGACAGAAACAACGAACACTGAAGCTTTCTTT. Amino acids: CASTPLLTETTNTEAFF. Full variable domain (rest looked up from reference TRBV19 and TRBJ1-1): DGGITQSPKYLFRKEGQNVTLSCEQNLNHDAMYWYRQDPGQGLRLIYYSQIVNDFQKGDIAEGYSVSREKKESFPLTVTSAQKNPTAFYLCASTPLLTETTNTEAFFGQGTRLTVV.

This clonotype was recorded a few times. The chain has TRBV4-1 and TRBJ1-1; maybe TRBD1 (6 bases). With 0 bases removed from V and 11 bases from J, the gap between germline ends came to 13 bases. The CDR3 runs to 13 residues. Germline-derived CDR1 and CDR2 are MGHRA and YSYEKL. The CDR3 loop is CASSQDLLGAAFF. The CDR3, as DNA: TGCGCCAGCAGCCAAGATCTTTTGGGGGCCGCTTTCTTT.

The V gene is TRBV29-1, the J gene TRBJ1-1; tentatively, D is TRBD1 (5 bases). CDR3 length: 12 amino acids. The germline V and J ends were trimmed by 3 bases and 5 bases, with 10 bases remaining between them. Germline V gene sequence: CDR1 SQVTM, CDR2 ANQGSEA. The CDR3 here is CSVDWQGTEAFF. The CDR3 DNA follows: TGCAGCGTTGATTGGCAGGGAACTGAAGCTTTCTTT. The full variable domain, completed using reference TRBV29-1 and TRBJ1-1, is SAVISQKPSRDICQRGTSLTIQCQVDSQVTMMFWYRQQPGQSLTLIATANQGSEATYESGFVIDKFPISRPNLTFSTLTVSNMSPEDSSIYLCSVDWQGTEAFFGQGTRLTVV.